This T cell receptor beta chain was recovered during a study of CD8 T cells in ankylosing spondylitis (dated by TCRdb to between 2016 and 2019). Regarding the research as a whole: To find TCR variants linked to disease, the study profiled T cell receptor beta repertoires in ankylosing spondylitis patients and healthy donors. The full study cohort was made up of 25 ankylosing spondylitis patients and around 100 healthy donors. Samples of peripheral blood were taken, and for ankylosing spondylitis patients, synovial fluid was collected as well. General conclusions and limits of the study: A TCR beta motif of 7 or 8 highly homologous amino acid variants appeared characteristic of blood from ankylosing spondylitis patients. Some motif variants were previously reported in synovial fluid and blood of reactive arthritis patients, suggesting common disease-initiation mechanisms. According to the report, matched synovial fluid samples from ankylosing spondylitis patients were significantly enriched for the disease-linked clones. In peripheral blood, the disease-linked clones were found at relatively low frequencies and had a CD8+ phenotype.

The instrument given in TCRdb is Illumina HiSeq 2500. TCR beta libraries were prepared by quantitative 5'-RACE with molecular barcodes. In the source study's methods: A new computational method, built on a probabilistic model of VDJ rearrangement, was used to identify disease-linked TCR variants. TCRdb itself trimmed the public reads at Q25 with fastp, ran MiXCR and retained productive beta chains. Entries that share a CDR3 protein sequence are merged under the most common genes and DNA. Clone size and V and J calls follow TCRdb, not the original study. The sample contains more than 250,000 distinct CDR3 sequences, 7% to 9% of them found a single time. The ten largest clones add up to roughly 15% of the sample. Ten or more counts support this clonotype. The antigen this receptor binds is unknown. No qualities accompany the bases; no much larger clone lies one base away. Taken from cysteine to phenylalanine, the CDR3 has 13 residues. The only DNA kept is the CDR3, 39 bases in frame from the first base. Based on the germline V gene, the CDR1 and CDR2 sequences are ENHRY and SYGVKD. V and J are truncated by 3 bases and 9 bases respectively, leaving an intervening sequence of 12 bases.

The rearrangement joined TRBV10-3 to TRBJ2-1; the D gene assignment is ambiguous. This receptor was obtained from a male donor with ankylosing spondylitis. Sequencing was done on a sample of blood, either unsorted or a sorted T cell fraction (not recorded which). The DNA sequence follows: TGTGCCATCAGTGAAGGCCCCTCGGGTGAGCAGTTCTTC. Its translation reads: CAISEGPSGEQFF.